This T cell receptor beta chain derives from a study of CD8 T cells in Susac syndrome. Study-level findings and limits: The TCR sequencing and HLA analysis in the study involved a relatively small number of individuals, as the study acknowledged.

The study sequenced TCR beta in blood CD8+ and CD4+ T cells. TEMRA cells were FACS-enriched, while CD8+ and CD4+ T cells were negatively isolated. This CDR3 has 15 amino acids. The germline gives CDR1 MNHEY, CDR2 SVGEGT. The ends lost 8 bases at V and 3 bases at J; junction bases unmatched: 9. As concerns this clonotype: Antigen unknown.

The RNA input was about 0.5 to 1 ug, and it was reverse transcribed with random hexamers. The method of amplification for TCR beta CDR3 was immunoSEQ multiplex PCR, covering 54 Vbeta and 13 Jbeta. One entry per CDR3 protein results from TCRdb running MiXCR on the immunoSEQ multiplex PCR reads. The sample has about 60,000 distinct CDR3 sequences; over 85% are singletons. Sequencing used CD8+ T cells from PBMCs. This chain links TRBV6-2 or TRBV6-3 with TRBJ2-1, with 8 bases that match TRBD2. This sequence was found in a human donor in good health. CDR3 nucleotides: TGTGCCAGCCTACCTACGGGGGGGTACTACAATGAGCAGTTCTTC. This encodes CASLPTGGYYNEQFF.